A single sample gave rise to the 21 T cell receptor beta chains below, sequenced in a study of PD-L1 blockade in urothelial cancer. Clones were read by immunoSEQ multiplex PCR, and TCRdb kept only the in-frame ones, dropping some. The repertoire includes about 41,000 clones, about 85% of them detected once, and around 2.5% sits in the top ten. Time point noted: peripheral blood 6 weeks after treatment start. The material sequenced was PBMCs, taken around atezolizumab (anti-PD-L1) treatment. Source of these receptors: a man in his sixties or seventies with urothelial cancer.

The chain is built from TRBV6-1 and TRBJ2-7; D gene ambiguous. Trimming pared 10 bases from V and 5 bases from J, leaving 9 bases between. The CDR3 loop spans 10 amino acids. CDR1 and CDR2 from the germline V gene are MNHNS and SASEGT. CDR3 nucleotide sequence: TGTGCCACCCAGGTACACGAGCAGTACTTC. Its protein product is CATQVHEQYF.

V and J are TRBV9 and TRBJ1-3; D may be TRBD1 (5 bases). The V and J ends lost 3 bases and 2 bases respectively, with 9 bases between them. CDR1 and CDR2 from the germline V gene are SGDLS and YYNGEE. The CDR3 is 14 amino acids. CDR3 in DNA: TGTGCCAGCAGCGGACAGCTAGCTGGAAACACCATATATTTT. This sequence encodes CASSGQLAGNTIYF. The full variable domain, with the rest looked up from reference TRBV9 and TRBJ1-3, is DSGVTQTPKHLITATGQRVTLRCSPRSGDLSVYWYQQSLDQGLQFLIQYYNGEERAKGNILERFSAQQFPDLHSELNLSSLELGDSALYFCASSGQLAGNTIYFGEGSWLTVV.

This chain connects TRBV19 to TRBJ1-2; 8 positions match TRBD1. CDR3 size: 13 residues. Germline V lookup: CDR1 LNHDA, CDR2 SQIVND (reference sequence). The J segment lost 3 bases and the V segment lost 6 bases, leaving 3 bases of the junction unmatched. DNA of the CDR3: TGTGCCAGTAGCCAGGACAGGGACTATGGCTACACCTTC. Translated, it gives CASSQDRDYGYTF.

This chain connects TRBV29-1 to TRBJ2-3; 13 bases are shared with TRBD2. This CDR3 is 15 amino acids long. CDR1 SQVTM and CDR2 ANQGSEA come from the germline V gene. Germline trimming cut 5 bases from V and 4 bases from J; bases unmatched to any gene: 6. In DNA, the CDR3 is TGCAGCGTTTCTACTAGCGGGGGGGGGTCAGATACGCAGTATTTT. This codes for CSVSTSGGGSDTQYF.

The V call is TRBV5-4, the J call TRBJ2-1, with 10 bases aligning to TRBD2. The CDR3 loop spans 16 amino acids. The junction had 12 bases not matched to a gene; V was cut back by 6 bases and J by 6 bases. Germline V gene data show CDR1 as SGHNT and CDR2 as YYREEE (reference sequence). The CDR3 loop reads CASTPSGAGGSNEQFF. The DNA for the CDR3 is TGTGCCAGCACCCCCTCGGGAGCGGGAGGGTCCAATGAGCAGTTCTTC.

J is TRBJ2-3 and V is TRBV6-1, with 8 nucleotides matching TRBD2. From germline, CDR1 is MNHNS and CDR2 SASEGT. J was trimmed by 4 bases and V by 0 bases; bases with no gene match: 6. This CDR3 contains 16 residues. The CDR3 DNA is TGTGCCAGCAGTGAAGCCGGGGGGGCACCCGCAGATACGCAGTATTTT. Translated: CASSEAGGAPADTQYF.

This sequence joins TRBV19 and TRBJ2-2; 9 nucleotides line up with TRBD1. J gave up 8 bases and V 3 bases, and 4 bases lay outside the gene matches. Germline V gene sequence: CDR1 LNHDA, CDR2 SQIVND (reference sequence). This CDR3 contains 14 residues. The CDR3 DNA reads TGTGCCAGTAGTATTCGGACAGGGGTTGGGGAGCTGTTTTTT. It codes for CASSIRTGVGELFF.

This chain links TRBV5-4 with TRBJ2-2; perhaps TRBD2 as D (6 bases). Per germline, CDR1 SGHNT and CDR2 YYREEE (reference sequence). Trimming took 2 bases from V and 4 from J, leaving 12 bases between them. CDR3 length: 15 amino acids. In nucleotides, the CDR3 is TGTGCCAGCAGCTTCGGAGGGCCGAGCACCGGGGAGCTGTTTTTT. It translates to CASSFGGPSTGELFF. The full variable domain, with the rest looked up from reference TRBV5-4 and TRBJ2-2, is ETGVTQSPTHLIKTRGQQVTLRCSSQSGHNTVSWYQQALGQGPQFIFQYYREEENGRGNFPPRFSGLQFPNYSSELNVNALELDDSALYLCASSFGGPSTGELFFGEGSRLTVL.

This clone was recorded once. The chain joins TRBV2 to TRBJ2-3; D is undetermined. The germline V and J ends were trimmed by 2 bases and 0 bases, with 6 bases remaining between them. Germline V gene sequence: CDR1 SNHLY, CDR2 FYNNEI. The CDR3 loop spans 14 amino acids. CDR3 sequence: CASSELASTDTQYF. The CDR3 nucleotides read TGTGCCAGCAGTGAATTAGCCAGCACAGATACGCAGTATTTT.

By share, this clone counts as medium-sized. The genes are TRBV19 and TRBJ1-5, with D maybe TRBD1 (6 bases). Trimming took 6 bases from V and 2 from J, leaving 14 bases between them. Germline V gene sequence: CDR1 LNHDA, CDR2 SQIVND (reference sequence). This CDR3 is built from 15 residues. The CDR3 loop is CASRATGLGNQPQHF. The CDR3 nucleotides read TGTGCCAGTAGAGCGACAGGCCTGGGCAATCAGCCCCAGCATTTT.

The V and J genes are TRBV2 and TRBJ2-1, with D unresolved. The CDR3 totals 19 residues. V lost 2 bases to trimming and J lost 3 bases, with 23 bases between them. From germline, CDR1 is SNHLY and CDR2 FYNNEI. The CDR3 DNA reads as TGTGCCAGCAGTGAATTGATAAAGAGTCTTCCCGAAGACTACAATGAGCAGTTCTTC. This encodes CASSELIKSLPEDYNEQFF.

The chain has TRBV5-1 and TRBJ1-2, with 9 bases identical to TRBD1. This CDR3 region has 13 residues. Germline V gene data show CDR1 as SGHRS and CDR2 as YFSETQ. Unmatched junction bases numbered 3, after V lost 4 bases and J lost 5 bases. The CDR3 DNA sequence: TGCGCCAGCAGCGGGGGGACAGGGTATGGCTACACCTTC. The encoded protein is CASSGGTGYGYTF.

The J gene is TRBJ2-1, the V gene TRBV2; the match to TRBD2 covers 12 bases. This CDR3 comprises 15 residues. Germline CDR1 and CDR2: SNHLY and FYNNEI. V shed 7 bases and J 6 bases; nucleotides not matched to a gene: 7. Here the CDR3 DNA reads TGTGCCAGCACTGCCTCTAGCGGGAGGGCCAATGAGCAGTTCTTC. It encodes CASTASSGRANEQFF.

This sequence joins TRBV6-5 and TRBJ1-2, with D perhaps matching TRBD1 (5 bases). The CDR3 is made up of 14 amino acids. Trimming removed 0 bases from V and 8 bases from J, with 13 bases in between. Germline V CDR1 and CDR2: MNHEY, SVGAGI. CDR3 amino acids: CASSYSWGPGGYTF. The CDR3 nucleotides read TGTGCCAGCAGTTACTCCTGGGGTCCAGGGGGCTACACCTTC.

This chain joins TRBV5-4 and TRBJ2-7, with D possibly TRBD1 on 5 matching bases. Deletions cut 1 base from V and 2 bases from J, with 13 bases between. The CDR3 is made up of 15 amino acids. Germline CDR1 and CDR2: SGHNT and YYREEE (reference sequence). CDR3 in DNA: TGTGCCAGCAGCTTGTTTACAGGACCCCCCTACGAGCAGTACTTC. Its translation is CASSLFTGPPYEQYF. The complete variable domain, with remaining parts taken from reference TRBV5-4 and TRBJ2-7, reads ETGVTQSPTHLIKTRGQQVTLRCSSQSGHNTVSWYQQALGQGPQFIFQYYREEENGRGNFPPRFSGLQFPNYSSELNVNALELDDSALYLCASSLFTGPPYEQYFGPGTRLTVT.

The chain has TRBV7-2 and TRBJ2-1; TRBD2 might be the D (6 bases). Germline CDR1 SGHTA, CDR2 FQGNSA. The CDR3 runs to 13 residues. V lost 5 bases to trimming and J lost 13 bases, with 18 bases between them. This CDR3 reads CASSPGTPGKQFF. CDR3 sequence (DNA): TGTGCCAGCAGCCCCGGGACTCCGGGGAAACAGTTCTTC.

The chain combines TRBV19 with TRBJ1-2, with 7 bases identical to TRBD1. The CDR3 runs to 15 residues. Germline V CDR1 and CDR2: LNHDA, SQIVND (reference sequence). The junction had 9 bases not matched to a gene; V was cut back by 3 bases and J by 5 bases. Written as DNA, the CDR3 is TGTGCCAGTAGTATTGGTGTCGGACAGGTTTATGGCTACACCTTC. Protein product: CASSIGVGQVYGYTF.

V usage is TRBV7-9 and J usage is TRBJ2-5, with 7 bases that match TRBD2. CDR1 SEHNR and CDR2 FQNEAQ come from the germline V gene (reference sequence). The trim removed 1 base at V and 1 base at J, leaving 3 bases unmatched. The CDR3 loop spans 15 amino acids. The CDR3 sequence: CASSLGGSVQETQYF. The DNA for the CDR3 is TGTGCCAGCAGCTTAGGCGGGAGCGTCCAAGAGACCCAGTACTTC.

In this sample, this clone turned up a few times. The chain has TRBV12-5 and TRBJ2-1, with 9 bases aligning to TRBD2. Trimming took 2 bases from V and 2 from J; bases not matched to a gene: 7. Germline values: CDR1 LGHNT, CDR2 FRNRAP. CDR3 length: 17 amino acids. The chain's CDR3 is CASGLSGVAGAYNEQFF. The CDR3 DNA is TGTGCTAGTGGTTTGTCCGGGGTAGCGGGGGCCTACAATGAGCAGTTCTTC.

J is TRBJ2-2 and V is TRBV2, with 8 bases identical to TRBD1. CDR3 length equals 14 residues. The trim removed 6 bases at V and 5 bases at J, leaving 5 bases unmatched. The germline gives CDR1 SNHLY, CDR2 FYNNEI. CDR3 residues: CASRQGARTGELFF. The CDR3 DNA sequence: TGTGCCAGCAGGCAGGGGGCGAGGACCGGGGAGCTGTTTTTT.

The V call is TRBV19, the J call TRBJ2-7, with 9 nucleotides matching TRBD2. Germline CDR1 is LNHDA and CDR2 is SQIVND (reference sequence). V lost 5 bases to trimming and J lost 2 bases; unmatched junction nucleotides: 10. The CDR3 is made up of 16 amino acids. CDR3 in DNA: TGTGCCAGTAGTCCGCAGGGAGCGGGAGGTACCTACGAGCAGTACTTC. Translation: CASSPQGAGGTYEQYF. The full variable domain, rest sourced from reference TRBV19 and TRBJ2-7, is DGGITQSPKYLFRKEGQNVTLSCEQNLNHDAMYWYRQDPGQGLRLIYYSQIVNDFQKGDIAEGYSVSREKKESFPLTVTSAQKNPTAFYLCASSPQGAGGTYEQYFGPGTRLTVT.